A single sample gave rise to the 24 T cell receptor beta chains below, sequenced in a study of T-cell reconstitution after alpha-beta-depleted transplantation in children (dated by TCRdb to the mid-2010s). The treatment or condition label, as the study defines it: allogeneic hematopoietic cell transplantation with graft depleted of TCRalphabeta T cells and CD19 B cells. Library method: PCR. Sequencing instrument: Illumina HiSeq 2500. TCR libraries were prepared with molecular barcoding, using unique molecular identifiers to normalize TCRbeta repertoire quantification. The public sequencing data were trimmed at Q25 with fastp and processed into clonotypes with MiXCR by TCRdb, which kept only in-frame beta chains. A single entry per CDR3 protein holds the most common genes and DNA from its merged rows. This sample comprises hundreds of thousands of distinct CDR3 sequences, around 15% of them detected only once. Together, the top ten hold 35% to 50% of the sample.

The specimen comprised PBMCs, mostly from graft donor cells, sampled 360 days after TCRalphabeta/CD19-depleted stem cell transplant. The receptors shown here come from a male patient between 2 and 15 years old who had a stem cell transplant for acute lymphoblastic leukemia, so the T cells may come from the graft donor.

J is TRBJ2-5 and V is TRBV4-1; D uncertain. Germline loops: CDR1 MGHRA, CDR2 YSYEKL. The CDR3 totals 15 residues. V lost 5 bases and J 3 bases, leaving 16 bases between the germline ends. DNA for the CDR3: TGCGCCAGCAGCTTCTCCGCCCATTCAGAAGAGACCCAGTACTTC. Protein product: CASSFSAHSEETQYF.

The chain recombines TRBV6-2 or TRBV6-3 with TRBJ1-1; D remains unclear. The CDR3 runs 13 residues. Germline CDR1 and CDR2: MNHEY and SVGEGT. With 5 bases removed from V and 3 bases from J, the gap between germline ends came to 10 bases. The CDR3 region has the DNA TGTGCCAGCAGTCTCGGACGGTACACTGAAGCTTTCTTT. Protein product: CASSLGRYTEAFF.

This chain connects TRBV7-2 to TRBJ2-3; 15 bases map to TRBD2. The CDR3 totals 19 residues. V lost 3 bases to trimming and J lost 2 bases; unmatched junction nucleotides: 9. Germline CDR1 and CDR2: SGHTA and FQGNSA. The CDR3 loop is CASSFLRTSGRVLTDTQYF. In nucleotides, the CDR3 is TGTGCCAGCAGCTTCCTTCGGACTAGCGGGAGGGTACTCACAGATACGCAGTATTTT. The whole variable domain, remainder taken from reference TRBV7-2 and TRBJ2-3, is GAGVSQSPSNKVTEKGKDVELRCDPISGHTALYWYRQSLGQGLEFLIYFQGNSAPDKSGLPSDRFSAERTGGSVSTLTIQRTQQEDSAVYLCASSFLRTSGRVLTDTQYFGPGTRLTVL.

The chain links TRBV15 to TRBJ2-3, with TRBD2 matching over 7 bases. The V gene end was trimmed by 3 bases and the J gene end by 0 bases; junction bases not matched to a gene: 6. The CDR3 is made up of 16 amino acids. The germline CDR1 and CDR2 sequences are LNHNV and YYDKDF (reference sequence). The CDR3 region is CATSRVAGVSTDTQYF. For the CDR3, the DNA is TGTGCCACCAGCAGGGTAGCGGGTGTTAGCACAGATACGCAGTATTTT.

This clonotype turned up a few times. The V gene is TRBV15, the J gene TRBJ2-5, with a tentative D call TRBD1 (6 bases). The length of the CDR3 is 15 residues. Germline CDR1 and CDR2: LNHNV and YYDKDF (reference sequence). V was shortened by 5 bases and J by 0 bases, with 13 bases between the two germline ends. CDR3 protein: CATSPQDSHQETQYF. DNA of the CDR3: TGTGCCACCAGCCCCCAGGACAGTCACCAAGAGACCCAGTACTTC.

This clonotype was seen ten or more times. V is TRBV12-3 or TRBV12-4 and J is TRBJ2-3; a possible D gene is TRBD2 (5 bases). V was clipped by 6 bases and J by 0 bases, with 10 bases between them. This CDR3 contains 14 residues. For the CDR3, the DNA is TGTGCCAGCAGAGTTGGCGGGAGCACAGATACGCAGTATTTT. Translated, it gives CASRVGGSTDTQYF.

This clonotype was detected a few times. J is TRBJ2-7 and V is TRBV7-2, with unresolved D. The V end was cut by 3 bases, the J end by 0 bases, with 15 bases between. The CDR3 contains 16 residues. Germline CDR1 SGHTA, CDR2 FQGNSA. The CDR3 loop reads CASSLSGDLSSYEQYF. CDR3 nucleotide sequence: TGTGCCAGCAGCTTGTCAGGCGACTTGAGCTCCTACGAGCAGTACTTC.

This clonotype appeared a few times. The rearrangement links TRBV24-1 to TRBJ2-1; 12 nucleotides match TRBD2. This CDR3 has 13 residues. After removal of 9 bases from V and 7 bases from J, the junction contained 3 bases not matched to a gene. CDR1 is KGHDR and CDR2 is SFDVKD in the germline V gene. The CDR3 here is CATATSGSNEQFF. The DNA of the CDR3 is TGTGCCACCGCGACTAGCGGGAGTAATGAGCAGTTCTTC.

This sequence joins TRBV7-3 and TRBJ2-1; perhaps TRBD2 as D (6 bases). The CDR3 extends over 16 amino acids. The V gene's germline CDR1 is SGHTA and CDR2 FQGTGA. V lost 1 base and J 2 bases, leaving 12 bases between the germline ends. The CDR3 region is CASSLIGGMTYNEQFF. CDR3 sequence (DNA): TGTGCCAGCAGCTTAATCGGGGGAATGACCTACAATGAGCAGTTCTTC.

The gene calls are TRBV12-3 or TRBV12-4 and TRBJ2-2; TRBD2 matches 13 bases. This CDR3 contains 19 residues. Trimming removed 0 bases from V and 2 bases from J; junction bases left unmatched: 6. The CDR3, as DNA: TGTGCCAGCAGTTTAGCGGCCGGGACTAGCGGGGTTAACACCGGGGAGCTGTTTTTT. This codes for CASSLAAGTSGVNTGELFF.

This sequence joins TRBV24-1 and TRBJ1-2, with 8 nucleotides matching TRBD1. This CDR3 has 15 residues. After removal of 3 bases from V and 8 bases from J, the junction contained 10 bases not matched to a gene. From germline, CDR1 is KGHDR and CDR2 SFDVKD. The CDR3 coding sequence is TGTGCCACCAGTGATGCAGGGGGCGAATGGGAAGGCTACACCTTC. It yields the protein CATSDAGGEWEGYTF.

This clonotype turned up a few times. CDR3: CASSQELARTSYNEQFF. The DNA for the CDR3 is TGCGCCAGCAGCCAAGAATTAGCGAGAACCTCCTACAATGAGCAGTTCTTC. This chain uses TRBV4-1 with TRBJ2-1, with D possibly matching TRBD2 (5 bases). V lost 0 bases, J lost 0 bases, and 12 bases lay in between. Germline CDR1 and CDR2: MGHRA and YSYEKL. The CDR3 has 17 residues.

This clonotype was counted between two and nine times. J is TRBJ2-5 and V is TRBV12-3 or TRBV12-4; 9 nucleotides agree with TRBD2. The CDR3 is made up of 14 amino acids. V was clipped by 7 bases and J by 5 bases; unmatched bases: 8. The CDR3 nucleotides read TGTGCCAGCACTTTTAGCGGGAGAGGGGAGACCCAGTACTTC. It codes for CASTFSGRGETQYF.

This clonotype was seen only a few times. The CDR3 reads CASSLALWTDNEQFF. CDR3 DNA: TGTGCCAGCAGCTTAGCGCTGTGGACTGACAATGAGCAGTTCTTC. This sequence joins TRBV11-1 and TRBJ2-1; D may be TRBD2 (5 bases). The CDR3 spans 15 residues. Germline V gene sequence: CDR1 SGHAT, CDR2 FQDESV (reference sequence). The V gene lost 0 bases and the J gene lost 5 bases, with 11 bases spanning the gap.

The chain links TRBV5-1 to TRBJ2-1; D might be TRBD2 (6 bases). CDR1 and CDR2 from the germline V gene are SGHRS and YFSETQ. This CDR3 comprises 16 residues. V was pared by 2 bases and J by 2 bases, with 14 bases between. The CDR3 region has the DNA TGCGCCAGCAGCTTTTGGCGGGAACCACCCTACAATGAGCAGTTCTTC. It translates to CASSFWREPPYNEQFF. The full variable domain, rest sourced from reference TRBV5-1 and TRBJ2-1, is KAGVTQTPRYLIKTRGQQVTLSCSPISGHRSVSWYQQTPGQGLQFLFEYFSETQRNKGNFPGRFSGRQFSNSRSEMNVSTLELGDSALYLCASSFWREPPYNEQFFGPGTRLTVL.

The chain employs TRBV7-9 and TRBJ2-5, with D possibly matching TRBD1 (6 bases). Germline V CDR1 and CDR2: SEHNR, FQNEAQ (reference sequence). The CDR3 runs 14 residues. V dropped 4 bases and J dropped 4 bases, with 13 bases sitting between them. CDR3 coding DNA: TGTGCCAGCAGCTCGAGGGGGTCTGGAGAGACCCAGTACTTC. It specifies CASSSRGSGETQYF.

The chain is built from TRBV4-3 and TRBJ2-3, with D maybe TRBD2 (6 bases). This CDR3 comprises 16 residues. Germline lookup yields CDR1 LGHNA and CDR2 YSLEER. Trimming took 4 bases from V and 1 from J, leaving 15 bases between them. As DNA, the CDR3 is TGCGCCAGCAGCCCCAGAATCGGCGGGGGCACAGATACGCAGTATTTT. This codes for CASSPRIGGGTDTQYF.

V gene TRBV25-1 combines with J gene TRBJ1-1, with 8 positions matching TRBD1. The V gene's germline CDR1 is MGHDK and CDR2 SYGVNS. J was trimmed by 0 bases and V by 8 bases; bases with no gene match: 8. The CDR3 runs 15 residues. CDR3 protein: CASEGTGIMNTEAFF. CDR3 bases: TGTGCCAGCGAGGGGACAGGAATTATGAACACTGAAGCTTTCTTT.

This clonotype has a handful of counts. The chain recombines TRBV12-3 or TRBV12-4 with TRBJ2-7; no firm D call. The CDR3 covers 14 residues. V was cut by 1 base and J by 2 bases, with 9 bases left in between. The CDR3 protein is CASSLGQITYEQYF. The CDR3 coding sequence is TGTGCCAGCAGTTTAGGGCAGATAACCTACGAGCAGTACTTC.

This clonotype was found a few times. The rearrangement uses TRBV7-2 and TRBJ1-2, with a weak D call TRBD1 (6 bases). This CDR3 contains 13 residues. Germline CDR1 is SGHTA and CDR2 is FQGNSA. Deletions cut 5 bases from V and 4 bases from J, with 11 bases between. The CDR3 DNA is TGTGCCAGCAGCCCCGACAGGTTCTATGGCTACACCTTC. It specifies CASSPDRFYGYTF.

The chain carries TRBV14 and TRBJ2-1; the match to TRBD2 covers 12 bases. The trim removed 4 bases at V and 0 bases at J, leaving 10 bases unmatched. The CDR3 is made up of 19 amino acids. In germline, CDR1 is SGHDN, CDR2 FVKESK. The CDR3 nucleotides read TGTGCCAGCAGCCGTATCCTAGCGGGAGGGCCATTCTCCTACAATGAGCAGTTCTTC. Translating it yields CASSRILAGGPFSYNEQFF.

This clonotype was seen more than once but under ten times. V usage is TRBV24-1 and J usage is TRBJ2-3; D is ambiguous. The CDR3 is 13 amino acids. Germline V lookup: CDR1 KGHDR, CDR2 SFDVKD. V dropped 1 base and J dropped 5 bases, with 6 bases sitting between them. The CDR3 protein is CATSDLYLDTQYF. In nucleotides, the CDR3 is TGTGCCACCAGTGATTTATACTTAGATACGCAGTATTTT.

This clonotype was observed at least ten times. The rearrangement links TRBV4-3 to TRBJ2-3; 16 bases are a match to TRBD2. J was trimmed by 8 bases and V by 0 bases; bases with no gene match: 2. The CDR3 has 16 residues. Germline-derived CDR1 and CDR2 are LGHNA and YSLEER. CDR3 in amino acids: CASSQEGTSGRGTQYF. CDR3 DNA: TGCGCCAGCAGCCAAGAGGGGACTAGCGGGAGGGGTACGCAGTATTTT.

The genes are TRBV5-1 and TRBJ2-7; D might be TRBD2 (5 bases). The germline V gene has CDR1 SGHRS and CDR2 YFSETQ. This CDR3 has 13 amino acids. The germline V and J ends were trimmed by 6 bases and 0 bases, with 10 bases remaining between them. CDR3 DNA: TGCGCCAGCAAGAGGGTAAGCTCCTACGAGCAGTACTTC. This encodes CASKRVSSYEQYF.